These 19 T cell receptor beta chains were sequenced from one sample in a study of blood T cell repertoires in COVID-19. Sequencing used immunoSEQ multiplex PCR; TCRdb keeps in-frame clones, though not all of them. The sample holds roughly 140,000 clones, roughly 86% seen once. The sequenced sample consisted of peripheral blood. These receptors all stem from a human donor in a cohort sampled during active COVID-19.

The CDR3 nucleotides are TGTGCCAGCTCTCAACTTGGACAGCCTACTAGTAGTTCTGGGGCCAACGTCCTGACTTTC. Translation gives CASSQLGQPTSSSGANVLTF. The chain couples TRBV18 to TRBJ2-6; D is possibly TRBD1 (6 bases). Trimming removed 6 bases from V and 1 base from J, with 25 bases in between. The germline CDR1 and CDR2 sequences are KGHSH and LQKENI. The CDR3 contains 20 residues.

The rearrangement joins TRBV20-1 to TRBJ2-7, with D unclear. Deletions cut 3 bases from V and 0 bases from J, with 12 bases between. The CDR3 has 14 residues. CDR1 is DFQATT and CDR2 is SNEGSKA in the germline V gene (reference sequence). CDR3 region: CSASEMRSSYEQYF. The CDR3 DNA reads TGCAGTGCTAGTGAAATGAGGAGCTCCTACGAGCAGTACTTC.

This clone was detected only once. This chain joins TRBV3-1 (or the pseudogene TRBV3-2) and TRBJ1-6; 7 bases fit TRBD1. The CDR3 has 15 amino acids. V lost 4 bases and J lost 8; bases outside the gene matches: 8. The germline V gene has CDR1 LGHDT and CDR2 YNNKEL (reference sequence). CDR3 bases: TGTGCCAGCAGCCGCAGGGGGGCGGTAGATTCACCCCTCCACTTT. Translated: CASSRRGAVDSPLHF.

The rearrangement links TRBV18 to TRBJ1-3; TRBD1 is a possible D gene (5 bases). There are 17 residues in the CDR3. Germline CDR1 reads KGHSH; CDR2 reads LQKENI. Trimming took 3 bases from V and 4 from J, leaving 19 bases between them. CDR3 DNA: TGTGCCAGCTCACCGCGGGACTCTAATCTCTCAGGAAACACCATATATTTT. This sequence encodes CASSPRDSNLSGNTIYF.

CDR3 protein: CASSLEPREAPPNYEQYF. The CDR3, as DNA: TGTGCCAGCAGCTTAGAGCCGCGGGAGGCCCCCCCCAACTACGAGCAGTACTTC. V is TRBV7-9 and J is TRBJ2-7; 8 bases align to TRBD2. This CDR3 contains 18 residues. Germline V gives CDR1 SEHNR, CDR2 FQNEAQ (reference sequence). J was trimmed by 3 bases and V by 1 base; bases with no gene match: 14.

The V call is TRBV9, the J call TRBJ2-2; a weak D match, TRBD2 (5 bases). The CDR3 totals 15 residues. Trimming stripped 1 base from V and 0 bases from J, with 7 bases between. Germline CDR1 SGDLS, CDR2 YYNGEE. CDR3 protein: CASSVKGANTGELFF. The CDR3 nucleotides are TGTGCCAGCAGCGTAAAGGGAGCGAACACCGGGGAGCTGTTTTTT.

This clone has just one count. V usage is TRBV4-2 and J usage is TRBJ2-6; D is possibly TRBD1 (6 bases). The germline V gene encodes CDR1 LGHNA and CDR2 YNFKEQ. The CDR3 loop spans 18 amino acids. V lost 5 bases and J 2 bases, leaving 19 bases between the germline ends. CDR3 protein: CASSKQPGHTAGANVLTF. The CDR3 nucleotides read TGTGCCAGCAGCAAGCAACCGGGACACACAGCTGGGGCCAACGTCCTGACTTTC.

This sequence joins TRBV27 and TRBJ1-1, with TRBD1 matching over 8 bases. The CDR3 has 14 residues. Germline CDR1 is MNHEY and CDR2 is SMNVEV (reference sequence). V lost 6 bases, J lost 4 bases, and 7 bases stayed unmatched. The CDR3 DNA sequence: TGTGCCAGCAGACCGACAGGGGCGGTCACTGAAGCTTTCTTT. It encodes CASRPTGAVTEAFF.

This clone was detected once. V and J are TRBV14 and TRBJ1-1; a weak D match, TRBD1 (6 bases). The CDR3 consists of 14 residues. The V gene's germline CDR1 is SGHDN and CDR2 FVKESK. Between the trimmed V and J ends, which lost 2 bases and 8 bases, there was a span of 15 bases. The CDR3 bases are TGTGCCAGCAGCCAAATTACAGGGTGGGGAGAAGCTTTCTTT. Its translation is CASSQITGWGEAFF.

The gene calls are TRBV28 and TRBJ2-7, with 10 positions matching TRBD2. Germline loops: CDR1 MDHEN, CDR2 SYDVKM. The ends lost 6 bases at V and 2 bases at J; junction bases unmatched: 7. The CDR3 has 15 amino acids. The CDR3 nucleotides read TGTGCCAGCAGCCCAACTAGCGGGGTCACCTACGAGCAGTACTTC. Protein sequence: CASSPTSGVTYEQYF.

The gene calls are TRBV3-1 (or the pseudogene TRBV3-2) and TRBJ2-7; weak D call: TRBD1 (6 bases). The ends were cut back, 2 bases at V and 7 bases at J, with 15 bases in the middle. The CDR3 runs 14 residues. Germline-derived CDR1 and CDR2 are LGHDT and YNNKEL (reference sequence). The DNA of the CDR3 is TGTGCCAGCAGCCAAATACCACAGGGTGAAGAGCAGTACTTC. Protein product: CASSQIPQGEEQYF.

The chain joins TRBV7-2 to TRBJ2-1, with D unclear. The germline V gene encodes CDR1 SGHTA and CDR2 FQGNSA. The CDR3 length is 15 residues. V lost 1 base, J lost 6 bases, and 13 bases lay in between. The CDR3 DNA follows: TGTGCCAGCAGCTTAGTTGGGCTTCTGCGCAATGAGCAGTTCTTC. Translating gives CASSLVGLLRNEQFF.

The rearrangement joins TRBV9 to TRBJ1-3; maybe TRBD1 (5 bases). The germline V gene encodes CDR1 SGDLS and CDR2 YYNGEE. The germline V and J ends were trimmed by 2 bases and 0 bases, with 9 bases remaining between them. The CDR3 contains 15 residues. The CDR3 here is CASSVGGYSGNTIYF. Here the CDR3 DNA reads TGTGCCAGCAGCGTGGGGGGTTACTCTGGAAACACCATATATTTT.

This chain's CDR3 is CASSDGTGAYEQYF. For the CDR3, the DNA is TGTGCCAGCAGTGACGGGACAGGGGCCTACGAGCAGTACTTC. This chain uses TRBV6-6 with TRBJ2-7; TRBD1 matches at 10 bases. The CDR3 is 14 amino acids. J was trimmed by 2 bases and V by 5 bases; bases with no gene match: 3. Germline CDR1 is MNHNY and CDR2 is SVGAGI (reference sequence).

This rearrangement joins TRBV5-6 to TRBJ2-5; 8 positions agree with TRBD1. The germline gives CDR1 SGHDT, CDR2 YYEEEE. Trimming cost V 3 bases and J 3 bases; bases outside gene matches: 7. The CDR3 has 15 residues. CDR3 bases: TGTGCCAGCAGCTGGGGACGGACAGGGAAAGAGACCCAGTACTTC. Its translation: CASSWGRTGKETQYF.

The chain couples TRBV6-2 or TRBV6-3 to TRBJ2-5; D is possibly TRBD2 (5 bases). The CDR3 is made up of 16 amino acids. V gave up 2 bases and J gave up 5 bases, with 18 bases separating them. The germline V gene encodes CDR1 MNHEY and CDR2 SVGEGT. CDR3 nucleotide sequence: TGTGCCAGCAGTTACGGCGCAGGCCGAAGGGAGGAGACCCAGTACTTC. Protein product: CASSYGAGRREETQYF.

This chain joins TRBV6-5 and TRBJ1-6; D perhaps matches TRBD1 (5 bases). The CDR3 sequence is 14 residues long. V was shortened by 0 bases and J by 7 bases, with 7 bases between the two germline ends. CDR1 MNHEY and CDR2 SVGAGI come from the germline V gene. CDR3 DNA: TGTGCCAGCAGTTACTCACAGGCCAATTCACCCCTCCACTTT. Translating gives CASSYSQANSPLHF.

The CDR3, as DNA: TGTGCCATCAGTGAGTTAGCGGGGGGAACCGGGGAGCTGTTTTTT. Its translation is CAISELAGGTGELFF. The J gene is TRBJ2-2, the V gene TRBV10-3; 10 nucleotides line up with TRBD2. Germline lookup yields CDR1 ENHRY and CDR2 SYGVKD. Losses at the gene ends were 1 base for V and 5 bases for J; bases not matched to a gene: 1. The CDR3 is 15 residues long.

The chain is built from TRBV6-5 and TRBJ2-7; D is possibly TRBD2 (5 bases). Germline values: CDR1 MNHEY, CDR2 SVGAGI. Trimming left V 3 bases short and J 5 bases short, with 8 bases between. There are 12 residues in the CDR3. The CDR3 spells CASSYEGHEQYF. CDR3 nucleotide sequence: TGTGCCAGCAGTTATGAGGGCCACGAGCAGTACTTC.